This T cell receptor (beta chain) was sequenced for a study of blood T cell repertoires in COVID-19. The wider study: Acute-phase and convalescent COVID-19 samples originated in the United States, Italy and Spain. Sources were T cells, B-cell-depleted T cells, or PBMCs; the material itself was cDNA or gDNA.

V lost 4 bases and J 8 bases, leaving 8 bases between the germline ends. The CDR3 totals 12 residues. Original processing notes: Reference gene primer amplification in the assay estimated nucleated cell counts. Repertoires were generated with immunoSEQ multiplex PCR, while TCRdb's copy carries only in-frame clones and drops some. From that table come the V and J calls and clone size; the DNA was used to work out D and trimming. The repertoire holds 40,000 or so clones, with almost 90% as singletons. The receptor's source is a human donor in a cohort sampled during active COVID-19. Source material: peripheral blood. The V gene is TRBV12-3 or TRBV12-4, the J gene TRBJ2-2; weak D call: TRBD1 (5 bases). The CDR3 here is CASSSGLGELFF. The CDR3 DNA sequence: TGTGCCAGCAGTTCAGGGCTAGGGGAGCTGTTTTTT.